Listed here are 20 T cell receptor beta chains from one sample, sequenced in a study of T cell responses to AZD1222 COVID-19 vaccine. Method: immunoSEQ multiplex PCR; TCRdb's copy keeps in-frame clones and lacks some. Among 150,000 or so clones listed, roughly nine tenths were seen once. The sequences come from peripheral blood, collected on day 0 of AZD1222 vaccination. The receptor set was obtained from an adult in good health.

The chain is built from TRBV7-8 and TRBJ2-2; a possible D gene is TRBD2 (5 bases). CDR3 length equals 14 residues. Germline V gene data show CDR1 as SGHVS and CDR2 as FQNEAQ. With 5 bases removed from V and 6 bases from J, the gap between germline ends came to 13 bases. As DNA, the CDR3 is TGTGCCAGCAGCCGAGGGTCACAGCCCGGGGAGCTGTTTTTT. Translating it yields CASSRGSQPGELFF.

V gene TRBV5-6 combines with J gene TRBJ2-1; 10 positions match TRBD2. The CDR3 extends over 13 amino acids. The V and J ends lost 5 bases and 7 bases, in that order; junction bases with no gene match: 3. Germline V gene sequence: CDR1 SGHDT, CDR2 YYEEEE. The CDR3 nucleotides read TGTGCCAGCAGGGGGACTAGCGCGAATGAGCAGTTCTTC. As protein: CASRGTSANEQFF.

The chain employs TRBV6-2 or TRBV6-3 and TRBJ2-7; D ambiguous. The CDR3 has 11 residues. Trimming pared 4 bases from V and 0 bases from J, leaving 1 base between. The germline V gene encodes CDR1 MNHEY and CDR2 SVGEGT. The CDR3 here is CASSFSYEQYF. DNA of the CDR3: TGTGCCAGCAGTTTCTCCTACGAGCAGTACTTC.

The V gene is TRBV6-5, the J gene TRBJ2-1, with D maybe TRBD2 (5 bases). The CDR3 is made up of 13 amino acids. Germline V gene sequence: CDR1 MNHEY, CDR2 SVGAGI. V was shortened by 0 bases and J by 9 bases, with 9 bases between the two germline ends. The CDR3 is CASSYSRAREQFF. Written as DNA, the CDR3 is TGTGCCAGCAGTTACTCGCGGGCGCGTGAGCAGTTCTTC.

The chain employs TRBV14 and TRBJ2-2, with D possibly matching TRBD2 (6 bases). The CDR3 sequence is 13 residues long. V was trimmed by 2 bases and J by 7 bases, leaving 8 bases between them. The germline V gene encodes CDR1 SGHDN and CDR2 FVKESK. This CDR3 is CASSQSRGGELFF. CDR3 nucleotides: TGTGCCAGCAGCCAATCGCGGGGCGGGGAGCTGTTTTTT. Together with reference TRBV14 and TRBJ2-2, the CDR3 gives the full variable domain: EAGVTQFPSHSVIEKGQTVTLRCDPISGHDNLYWYRRVMGKEIKFLLHFVKESKQDESGMPNNRFLAERTGGTYSTLKVQPAELEDSGVYFCASSQSRGGELFFGEGSRLTVL.

The chain has TRBV29-1 and TRBJ1-1; the D gene is possibly TRBD1 (5 bases). V was pared by 8 bases and J by 3 bases, with 25 bases between. CDR1 is SQVTM and CDR2 is ANQGSEA in the germline V gene. CDR3 size: 16 residues. This CDR3 reads CSLTGCPVREDTEAFF. The DNA of the CDR3 is TGCAGCCTCACAGGTTGTCCGGTGAGGGAGGACACTGAAGCTTTCTTT. The full variable domain, completed using reference TRBV29-1 and TRBJ1-1, is SAVISQKPSRDICQRGTSLTIQCQVDSQVTMMFWYRQQPGQSLTLIATANQGSEATYESGFVIDKFPISRPNLTFSTLTVSNMSPEDSSIYLCSLTGCPVREDTEAFFGQGTRLTVV.

This clone has more than one count but fewer than ten. This chain connects TRBV7-2 to TRBJ2-1; D gene unclear. The V gene's germline CDR1 is SGHTA and CDR2 FQGNSA. The CDR3 is 14 residues long. V dropped 0 bases and J dropped 6 bases, with 9 bases sitting between them. The CDR3 sequence: CASSLAGTPNEQFF. The CDR3 DNA sequence: TGTGCCAGCAGCTTAGCGGGCACTCCCAATGAGCAGTTCTTC. Full variable domain (outside the CDR3, taken from reference TRBV7-2 and TRBJ2-1): GAGVSQSPSNKVTEKGKDVELRCDPISGHTALYWYRQSLGQGLEFLIYFQGNSAPDKSGLPSDRFSAERTGGSVSTLTIQRTQQEDSAVYLCASSLAGTPNEQFFGPGTRLTVL.

The chain recombines TRBV4-3 with TRBJ1-2; 11 nucleotides agree with TRBD1. V lost 0 bases, J lost 5 bases, and 5 bases stayed unmatched. The CDR3 length is 16 residues. CDR1 LGHNA and CDR2 YSLEER come from the germline V gene. CDR3 region: CASSQEGRDRGYGYTF. The CDR3 DNA follows: TGCGCCAGCAGCCAAGAAGGGCGGGACAGGGGGTATGGCTACACCTTC.

Only one count was recorded for this clone. The chain combines TRBV6-5 with TRBJ2-1; 10 bases fit TRBD1. CDR1 and CDR2 (germline): MNHEY, SVGAGI. The CDR3 length is 14 residues. Germline trimming cut 10 bases from V and 6 bases from J; bases unmatched to any gene: 9. Written as DNA, the CDR3 is TGTGCCACCCTGGTCAGGGACAGGGGCAATGAGCAGTTCTTC. Its protein product is CATLVRDRGNEQFF.

On this clone: The same CDR3 arises from other DNA sequences in this sample as well. This rearrangement joins TRBV5-4 to TRBJ1-3; 8 bases match TRBD1. From germline, CDR1 is SGHNT and CDR2 YYREEE (reference sequence). The length of the CDR3 is 15 residues. V lost 0 bases, J lost 2 bases, and 1 base stayed unmatched. This CDR3 is CASSLGTGTGNTIYF. CDR3 DNA: TGTGCCAGCAGCTTGGGGACAGGGACTGGAAACACCATATATTTT.

CDR3 sequence reads: CASSLGEVYNEQFF. CDR3 nucleotides: TGCGCCAGCAGCTTGGGGGAGGTTTACAATGAGCAGTTCTTC. The chain is built from TRBV5-1 and TRBJ2-1; D perhaps matches TRBD2 (6 bases). Trimming stripped 0 bases from V and 4 bases from J, with 8 bases between. Germline V gene lookup returns CDR1 SGHRS and CDR2 YFSETQ. This CDR3 has 14 amino acids. Full variable domain (missing parts from reference TRBV5-1 and TRBJ2-1): KAGVTQTPRYLIKTRGQQVTLSCSPISGHRSVSWYQQTPGQGLQFLFEYFSETQRNKGNFPGRFSGRQFSNSRSEMNVSTLELGDSALYLCASSLGEVYNEQFFGPGTRLTVL.

The J gene is TRBJ1-1, the V gene TRBV7-8; D is ambiguous. The CDR3 covers 12 residues. Germline V gene data show CDR1 as SGHVS and CDR2 as FQNEAQ. The V end lost 3 bases, the J end lost 11 bases, and 13 bases lay between the germline ends. The CDR3 nucleotides are TGTGCCAGCAGCTTGGAGGCCGGTGGGGCTTTCTTT. Translating gives CASSLEAGGAFF.

The chain joins TRBV9 to TRBJ1-3; 8 nucleotides line up with TRBD1. CDR3 length equals 15 residues. V dropped 0 bases and J dropped 2; count of bases not matched to a gene: 1. Germline assignment: CDR1 SGDLS and CDR2 YYNGEE. DNA of the CDR3: TGTGCCAGCAGCGTAGGGACAGGGACTGGAAACACCATATATTTT. Amino acid sequence: CASSVGTGTGNTIYF.

J is TRBJ1-6 and V is TRBV30; 7 nucleotides agree with TRBD1. Per germline, CDR1 GTSNPN and CDR2 SVGIG (reference sequence). The CDR3 spans 13 residues. Trimming cost V 5 bases and J 6 bases; bases outside gene matches: 4. As DNA, the CDR3 is TGTGCCTGGGACAGGGCTACTAATTCACCCCTCCACTTT. It yields the protein CAWDRATNSPLHF.

The J gene is TRBJ1-1, the V gene TRBV4-3, with D maybe TRBD1 (5 bases). The CDR3 runs 17 residues. Germline lookup yields CDR1 LGHNA and CDR2 YSLEER. V lost 0 bases and J lost 6, with 20 bases in between. CDR3 sequence reads: CASSQDLLKRGEAEAFF. The CDR3 DNA reads as TGCGCCAGCAGCCAAGACCTCCTAAAAAGGGGTGAGGCTGAAGCTTTCTTT.

The chain carries TRBV7-3 and TRBJ2-7; D may be TRBD2 (7 bases). V dropped 2 bases and J dropped 0 bases, with 14 bases sitting between them. Germline assignment: CDR1 SGHTA and CDR2 FQGTGA. This CDR3 contains 16 residues. The CDR3 nucleotides read TGTGCCAGCAGCTTATATGGGGGGGCCCGCTCCTACGAGCAGTACTTC. Protein sequence: CASSLYGGARSYEQYF.

The chain uses TRBV7-8 and TRBJ2-1; 11 positions agree with TRBD2. Trimming took 1 base from V and 9 from J; bases not matched to a gene: 2. The CDR3 extends over 14 amino acids. Germline-derived CDR1 and CDR2 are SGHVS and FQNEAQ. In DNA, the CDR3 is TGTGCCAGCAGCTTAGGTAGCGGGGGGGCTGAGCAGTTCTTC. Its translation is CASSLGSGGAEQFF.

This sequence joins TRBV30 and TRBJ2-5; 11 bases align to TRBD2. V lost 5 bases, J lost 0 bases, and 5 bases stayed unmatched. The length of the CDR3 is 15 residues. Germline V gene sequence: CDR1 GTSNPN, CDR2 SVGIG (reference sequence). CDR3 bases: TGTGCCTGGGCTAGCGGGGGGACATACCAAGAGACCCAGTACTTC. This codes for CAWASGGTYQETQYF.

This chain uses TRBV6-5 with TRBJ2-1; weak D call: TRBD2 (7 bases). The CDR3 has 11 amino acids. Germline values: CDR1 MNHEY, CDR2 SVGAGI. The CDR3 is CAGGDYNEQFF. DNA for the CDR3: TGTGCAGGGGGGGACTACAATGAGCAGTTCTTC.

V and J are TRBV7-9 and TRBJ2-2; D gene uncertain. Between the trimmed V and J ends, which lost 6 bases and 5 bases, there was a span of 10 bases. The CDR3 is 13 residues long. Germline V lookup: CDR1 SEHNR, CDR2 FQNEAQ (reference sequence). CDR3 sequence (DNA): TGTGCCAGCAGTTTTTTAGGGACCGGGGAGCTGTTTTTT. Amino acid sequence: CASSFLGTGELFF.